The 25 T cell receptor beta chains given below trace back to one sample, sequenced in a study of human T cells and chemical hapten exposure. The time point was: patch test 2, 6 weeks after DPC sensitization. Treatment defined: therapeutic diphenylcyclopropenone sensitization with weekly scalp DPC. MiXCR, run by TCRdb on the RACE reads, gives a single entry per CDR3 protein. Found here are just over 350,000 distinct CDR3 sequences, roughly 6% of them singletons; the top ten hold around 6.1%. The specimen comprised whole blood, sampled in connection with sensitization to the hapten diphenylcyclopropenone (DPC). These receptors came from a woman younger than 30 with alopecia areata. Some clones in this sample may be carry-over from other donors' samples.

This clonotype appeared a few times. The chain employs TRBV5-1 and TRBJ2-3; D gene unclear. In germline, CDR1 is SGHRS, CDR2 YFSETQ. The CDR3 runs to 16 residues. Trimming shortened V by 0 bases and J by 0 bases, and 11 bases separated the two germline ends. Written as DNA, the CDR3 is TGCGCCAGCAGCTTGGAGGGCATAGGGAGCACAGATACGCAGTATTTT. This encodes CASSLEGIGSTDTQYF.

Ten or more counts support this clonotype. The chain carries TRBV5-6 and TRBJ2-1, with D possibly TRBD2 on 5 matching bases. The CDR3 has 15 residues. V gave up 1 base and J gave up 8 bases, with 16 bases separating them. CDR1 and CDR2 from the germline V gene are SGHDT and YYEEEE. Written as DNA, the CDR3 is TGTGCCAGCAGCTTGAAGGACTCCCTCGCTGATGAGCAGTTCTTC. Its translation: CASSLKDSLADEQFF. The variable domain in full, with the rest retrieved from reference TRBV5-6 and TRBJ2-1, is DAGVTQSPTHLIKTRGQQVTLRCSPKSGHDTVSWYQQALGQGPQFIFQYYEEEERQRGNFPDRFSGHQFPNYSSELNVNALLLGDSALYLCASSLKDSLADEQFFGPGTRLTVL.

This clonotype was counted between two and nine times. This chain connects TRBV10-3 to TRBJ1-2; a possible D gene is TRBD1 (6 bases). V lost 3 bases, J lost 8 bases, and 19 bases lay in between. Germline V gives CDR1 ENHRY, CDR2 SYGVKD. The CDR3 contains 15 residues. The CDR3 spells CAISDPRDKGEGYTF. The CDR3 nucleotides read TGTGCCATCAGTGACCCCCGGGACAAGGGGGAAGGCTACACCTTC.

In this sample, this clonotype turned up a few times. The chain carries TRBV27 and TRBJ2-3; TRBD2 aligns across 7 bases. CDR1 and CDR2 from the germline V gene are MNHEY and SMNVEV (reference sequence). After removal of 4 bases from V and 1 base from J, the junction contained 8 bases not matched to a gene. The CDR3 loop spans 16 amino acids. CDR3 in DNA: TGTGCCAGCAGTTCAACCGGGACTACCCGCACAGATACGCAGTATTTT. It encodes CASSSTGTTRTDTQYF.

At least ten counts were recorded for this clonotype. The rearrangement uses TRBV5-8 and TRBJ1-5; 7 nucleotides match TRBD1. Per germline, CDR1 SGHTS and CDR2 YDEGEE. The CDR3 consists of 16 residues. Trimming at V came to 4 bases and at J to 8 bases, leaving 15 bases not matched to a gene. The chain's CDR3 is CASSPDSDRAYKPQHF. CDR3 nucleotide sequence: TGTGCCAGCAGCCCAGACTCCGACAGGGCTTACAAGCCCCAGCATTTT.

This clonotype was observed at least ten times. The chain uses TRBV29-1 and TRBJ1-1, with TRBD1 matching over 7 bases. Germline-derived CDR1 and CDR2 are SQVTM and ANQGSEA. This CDR3 spans 12 amino acids. J lost 0 bases, V lost 7 bases, and 2 bases had no gene match. The CDR3 region is CSAGTVNTEAFF. CDR3 coding DNA: TGCAGCGCCGGGACAGTGAACACTGAAGCTTTCTTT.

The chain carries TRBV23-1 and TRBJ1-1, with no clear D. TRBV23-1 has ORF status, its function being uncertain. V was trimmed by 3 bases and J by 1 base, leaving 9 bases between them. The CDR3 loop spans 14 amino acids. The CDR3 DNA reads TGCGCCAGCAGTCAGCCCCCGTGGAACACTGAAGCTTTCTTT. It is translated as CASSQPPWNTEAFF.

This clonotype was counted ten times or more. The chain joins TRBV4-2 to TRBJ1-2; D not resolved. CDR1 LGHNA and CDR2 YNFKEQ come from the germline V gene. Trimming cost V 1 base and J 8 bases, with 11 bases left between them. There are 13 residues in the CDR3. The DNA of the CDR3 is TGTGCCAGCAGCCAAGGAGAGGAAAGGGGCTACACCTTC. Its translation is CASSQGEERGYTF.

The chain carries TRBV12-3 or TRBV12-4 and TRBJ2-1; D might be TRBD2 (6 bases). This CDR3 has 13 amino acids. V was cut by 8 bases and J by 4 bases, with 12 bases left in between. The CDR3 region is CASGGTLYNEQFF. The CDR3 region has the DNA TGTGCCAGCGGAGGGACTCTGTACAATGAGCAGTTCTTC.

This clonotype appeared many times. The chain recombines TRBV7-2 with TRBJ2-3; 10 bases align to TRBD1. The V and J ends lost 9 bases and 6 bases, in that order; junction bases with no gene match: 9. This CDR3 has 14 residues. CDR1 and CDR2 from the germline V gene are SGHTA and FQGNSA. In DNA, the CDR3 is TGTGCCAGTACCCCGGACAGGGGGGGGGATACGCAGTATTTT. This codes for CASTPDRGGDTQYF.

A few counts support this clonotype. This chain connects TRBV29-1 to TRBJ1-1, with D unclear. Trimming pared 6 bases from V and 1 base from J, leaving 9 bases between. This CDR3 comprises 12 residues. The germline V gene encodes CDR1 SQVTM and CDR2 ANQGSEA. The CDR3 bases are TGCAGCGTCCCTAAGGCGAACACTGAAGCTTTCTTT. This codes for CSVPKANTEAFF.

This clonotype was counted ten times or more. This chain connects TRBV6-5 to TRBJ1-6, with a possible D match to TRBD1 (6 bases). The CDR3 extends over 15 amino acids. Trimming removed 8 bases from V and 0 bases from J, with 11 bases in between. Germline loops: CDR1 MNHEY, CDR2 SVGAGI. The CDR3 nucleotides read TGTGCCAGCCGGGACACGAGCTCCTATAATTCACCCCTCCACTTT. This translates into CASRDTSSYNSPLHF.

This clonotype was detected a few times. V and J are TRBV12-3 or TRBV12-4 and TRBJ2-4; D is possibly TRBD2 (6 bases). This CDR3 contains 15 residues. Trimming left V 2 bases short and J 5 bases short, with 13 bases between. For the CDR3, the DNA is TGTGCCAGCAGTTTAACGTTTTGGGGGGAAAACATTCAGTACTTC. Amino acid sequence: CASSLTFWGENIQYF.

This clonotype was counted at least ten times. The J gene is TRBJ1-5, the V gene TRBV5-1; D not resolved. Per the germline V gene, CDR1 is SGHRS and CDR2 is YFSETQ. This CDR3 contains 14 residues. The V gene lost 0 bases and the J gene lost 6 bases, with 10 bases spanning the gap. The CDR3 sequence: CASSLGQPGQPQHF. In DNA, the CDR3 is TGCGCCAGCAGCTTGGGGCAGCCCGGTCAGCCCCAGCATTTT.

This clonotype was detected only a few times. The chain links TRBV11-2 to TRBJ1-4; D call uncertain. Deletions cut 5 bases from V and 0 bases from J, with 7 bases between. Germline V gene data show CDR1 as SGHAT and CDR2 as FQNNGV. CDR3 length equals 14 residues. Here the CDR3 DNA reads TGTGCCAGCAGCCCCAGGACAACTAATGAAAAACTGTTTTTT. It codes for CASSPRTTNEKLFF. Filled out from reference TRBV11-2 and TRBJ1-4, the complete variable domain reads EAGVAQSPRYKIIEKRQSVAFWCNPISGHATLYWYQQILGQGPKLLIQFQNNGVVDDSQLPKDRFSAERLKGVDSTLKIQPAKLEDSAVYLCASSPRTTNEKLFFGSGTQLSVL.

This clonotype was detected ten times or more. The chain joins TRBV7-2 to TRBJ2-1; 8 positions match TRBD2. CDR3 length: 16 residues. V was pared by 6 bases and J by 0 bases, with 7 bases of the junction left unmatched. CDR1 and CDR2 (germline): SGHTA, FQGNSA. CDR3 DNA: TGTGCCAGCAGGTCCCGCGGGGGGAGCTCCTACAATGAGCAGTTCTTC. It specifies CASRSRGGSSYNEQFF.

This clonotype was observed a few times. J is TRBJ2-3 and V is TRBV28; TRBD2 might be the D (6 bases). This CDR3 is built from 13 residues. CDR1 and CDR2 (germline): MDHEN, SYDVKM. Trimming took off 7 bases at V and 2 bases at J, with 10 bases between the two ends. CDR3 coding DNA: TGTGCCAGCATGGGGGGAAACACAGATACGCAGTATTTT. As protein: CASMGGNTDTQYF. Full variable domain (missing parts from reference TRBV28 and TRBJ2-3): DVKVTQSSRYLVKRTGEKVFLECVQDMDHENMFWYRQDPGLGLRLIYFSYDVKMKEKGDIPEGYSVSREKKERFSLILESASTNQTSMYLCASMGGNTDTQYFGPGTRLTVL.

The rearrangement joins TRBV6-6 to TRBJ2-2; perhaps TRBD1 as D (7 bases). The CDR3 extends over 17 amino acids. Trimming shortened V by 6 bases and J by 2 bases, and 19 bases separated the two germline ends. Germline CDR1 and CDR2: MNHNY and SVGAGI (reference sequence). The CDR3 DNA reads TGTGCCAGCAGCACCTACCAGGGGGGAGGTAACACCGGGGAGCTGTTTTTT. This sequence encodes CASSTYQGGGNTGELFF.

The chain carries TRBV9 and TRBJ1-2, with D possibly TRBD1 on 5 matching bases. This CDR3 is built from 18 residues. CDR1 and CDR2 (germline): SGDLS, YYNGEE. The germline V and J ends were trimmed by 3 bases and 2 bases, with 23 bases remaining between them. The CDR3: CASSAASGGVNRNYGYTF. The CDR3 DNA follows: TGTGCCAGCAGCGCGGCGTCCGGGGGAGTGAACAGGAACTATGGCTACACCTTC.

This clonotype was counted many times. This chain uses TRBV18 with TRBJ1-2; 8 positions match TRBD1. V trimming: 3 bases; J trimming: 6 bases; junction bases outside the gene matches: 3. The CDR3 contains 13 residues. Germline CDR1 and CDR2: KGHSH and LQKENI. The CDR3, as DNA: TGTGCCAGCTCACCGGACAGGGCGAATGGCTACACCTTC. Its protein is CASSPDRANGYTF.

This clonotype was counted only a few times. The V gene is TRBV7-8, the J gene TRBJ2-3; TRBD2 matches at 7 bases. This CDR3 contains 17 residues. V dropped 3 bases and J dropped 4; count of bases not matched to a gene: 13. In germline, CDR1 is SGHVS, CDR2 FQNEAQ. The CDR3 region is CASSLGSWGGIADTQYF. Here the CDR3 DNA reads TGTGCCAGCAGCTTGGGCAGCTGGGGGGGGATAGCAGATACGCAGTATTTT.

This clonotype showed up many times. This chain connects TRBV27 to TRBJ1-1; D is unresolved. The CDR3 extends over 15 amino acids. In germline, CDR1 is MNHEY, CDR2 SMNVEV (reference sequence). V was pared by 4 bases and J by 2 bases, with 14 bases between. The chain's CDR3 is CASSSPEDVNTEAFF. DNA of the CDR3: TGTGCCAGCAGTTCACCCGAGGACGTAAACACTGAAGCTTTCTTT.

This clonotype has ten or more counts. The V call is TRBV9, the J call TRBJ1-3; maybe TRBD1 (5 bases). CDR1 is SGDLS, CDR2 YYNGEE, per germline. The CDR3 has 13 amino acids. V gave up 5 bases and J gave up 1 base, with 7 bases separating them. The CDR3 region has the DNA TGTGCCAGCAGACCAGGGTCTGGAAACACCATATATTTT. Protein: CASRPGSGNTIYF.

This clonotype was seen ten or more times. The chain recombines TRBV10-3 with TRBJ1-5; tentative D call: TRBD1 (6 bases). There are 14 residues in the CDR3. The V gene lost 4 bases and the J gene lost 2 bases, with 9 bases spanning the gap. Germline CDR1 reads ENHRY; CDR2 reads SYGVKD. CDR3: CAISGTVGNQPQHF. In nucleotides, the CDR3 is TGTGCCATCAGTGGGACAGTCGGCAATCAGCCCCAGCATTTT.

In this sample, this clonotype turned up many times. The V gene is TRBV3-1, the J gene TRBJ1-2, with unresolved D. The CDR3 sequence is 16 residues long. Germline assignment: CDR1 LGHDT and CDR2 YNNKEL (reference sequence). Between the trimmed V and J ends, which lost 5 bases and 2 bases, there was a span of 18 bases. The CDR3 loop reads CASSLSAGRMNYGYTF. The CDR3 nucleotides read TGTGCCAGCAGCTTATCGGCTGGACGGATGAACTATGGCTACACCTTC.